These T cell receptor beta chains were read from a single sample in a study of blood T cell repertoires in COVID-19. Measured with immunoSEQ multiplex PCR; TCRdb has only the in-frame clones, and not every one. The table has approximately 130,000 clones, approximately 87% seen once; the top ten hold about 2%. Sample: peripheral blood. These receptor sequences come from a woman aged 45-60 years with acute or convalescent COVID-19. Both conserved end residues are part of each CDR3. Each record gives: D gene, clone size, V gene, J gene, CDR3 protein, CDR3 DNA. The D gene is left open where the match is weak. Some rows have no size entry. The others give once, few or many, or a class for an expanded clone.

D: TRBD1
size: NA
V: TRBV30
J: TRBJ1-4
CDR3: CAWSVQGLEEKLFF
DNA: TGTGCCTGGAGTGTACAGGGGTTGGAAGAAAAACTGTTTTTT

D: TRBD2
size: NA
V: TRBV5-1
J: TRBJ2-2
CDR3: CASSRTSGGSAGELFF
DNA: TGCGCCAGCAGCAGGACTAGCGGGGGGAGTGCCGGGGAGCTGTTTTTT

D: TRBD2
size: NA
V: TRBV7-2
J: TRBJ2-1
CDR3: CASSLVSGTSYNEQFF
DNA: TGTGCCAGCAGCCTAGTAAGCGGGACTTCCTACAATGAGCAGTTCTTC

D: NA
size: NA
V: TRBV24-1
J: TRBJ2-3
CDR3: CATSDTRSSTDTQYF
DNA: TGTGCCACCAGTGACACCCGGTCTAGCACAGATACGCAGTATTTT

D: TRBD1
size: NA
V: TRBV5-1
J: TRBJ2-7
CDR3: CASSYLSRGTAPYEQYF
DNA: TGCGCCAGCAGCTACTTATCCCGAGGGACAGCTCCCTACGAGCAGTACTTC

D: TRBD1
size: NA
V: TRBV5-1
J: TRBJ1-3
CDR3: CASSLAGTDSGNTIYF
DNA: TGCGCCAGCAGCTTGGCTGGGACAGACTCTGGAAACACCATATATTTT

D: TRBD2
size: NA
V: TRBV29-1
J: TRBJ2-7
CDR3: CSVRGLAGAYEQYF
DNA: TGCAGCGTCCGGGGACTAGCGGGGGCCTACGAGCAGTACTTC

D: TRBD2
size: NA
V: TRBV6-5
J: TRBJ2-3
CDR3: CASRIDAIAGGLYF
DNA: TGTGCCAGCAGAATAGACGCCATAGCGGGGGGGTTGTATTTT

D: NA
size: NA
V: TRBV7-9
J: TRBJ2-5
CDR3: CASSFTVQETQYF
DNA: TGTGCCAGCAGCTTTACTGTGCAAGAGACCCAGTACTTC

D: NA
size: NA
V: TRBV6-1
J: TRBJ1-4
CDR3: CASSEVGTSRAKLFF
DNA: TGTGCCAGCAGTGAAGTTGGGACTTCCCGGGCAAAACTGTTTTTT

D: TRBD2
size: NA
V: TRBV6-4
J: TRBJ2-3
CDR3: CASSERGGTDTQYF
DNA: TGTGCCAGCAGTGAGCGGGGGGGCACAGATACGCAGTATTTT

D: NA
size: NA
V: TRBV9
J: TRBJ2-5
CDR3: CASSVDGLRETQYF
DNA: TGTGCCAGCAGCGTAGATGGACTCAGAGAGACCCAGTACTTC

D: TRBD2
size: NA
V: TRBV19
J: TRBJ2-1
CDR3: CASRTSGDSYNEQFF
DNA: TGTGCCAGTAGGACTAGCGGGGACTCCTACAATGAGCAGTTCTTC

D: NA
size: NA
V: TRBV4-1
J: TRBJ2-7
CDR3: CASSQVGDPTYEQYF
DNA: TGCGCCAGCAGCCAAGTCGGAGACCCCACCTACGAGCAGTACTTC

D: NA
size: once
V: TRBV9
J: TRBJ2-1
CDR3: CASSVVGGIGGSPYNEQFF
DNA: TGTGCCAGCAGCGTAGTAGGCGGTATTGGCGGATCTCCTTACAATGAGCAGTTCTTC

D: NA
size: NA
V: TRBV3-1/TRBV3-2
J: TRBJ2-7
CDR3: CASSRVHEQYF
DNA: TGTGCCAGCAGCCGCGTTCACGAGCAGTACTTC

D: NA
size: NA
V: TRBV27
J: TRBJ1-1
CDR3: CASSLKARDTEAFF
DNA: TGTGCCAGCAGTTTAAAGGCCAGGGACACTGAAGCTTTCTTT

D: NA
size: NA
V: TRBV5-1
J: TRBJ2-5
CDR3: CASSPRDETQYF
DNA: TGCGCCAGCAGCCCGCGGGATGAGACCCAGTACTTC

D: TRBD1
size: NA
V: TRBV24-1
J: TRBJ1-2
CDR3: CATSDSTWTGQNYGYTF
DNA: TGTGCCACCAGTGATTCTACGTGGACAGGGCAGAACTATGGCTACACCTTC

D: TRBD1
size: once
V: TRBV7-9
J: TRBJ1-1
CDR3: CASSGTGANTEAFF
DNA: TGTGCCAGCAGCGGGACAGGGGCGAACACTGAAGCTTTCTTT

D: NA
size: NA
V: TRBV4-3
J: TRBJ1-5
CDR3: CASSQDYGGRNQPQHF
DNA: TGCGCCAGCAGCCAAGATTACGGGGGTCGCAATCAGCCCCAGCATTTT

D: NA
size: NA
V: TRBV11-2
J: TRBJ1-1
CDR3: CASSLDRWNTEAFF
DNA: TGTGCCAGCAGCTTAGACAGGTGGAACACTGAAGCTTTCTTT

D: NA
size: NA
V: TRBV24-1
J: TRBJ2-5
CDR3: CATSDPAVALQETQYF
DNA: TGTGCCACCAGTGACCCCGCAGTGGCATTACAAGAGACCCAGTACTTC

D: TRBD2
size: NA
V: TRBV7-2
J: TRBJ2-1
CDR3: CASSPDPSGNEQFF
DNA: TGTGCCAGCAGCCCCGACCCTAGCGGAAATGAGCAGTTCTTC

D: NA
size: few
V: TRBV21-1
J: TRBJ1-6
CDR3: CASSRRGYNSPLHF
DNA: TGTGCCAGCAGCCGACGGGGTTATAATTCACCCCTCCACTTT

D: NA
size: NA
V: TRBV7-9
J: TRBJ2-7
CDR3: CASSLGARVYEQYF
DNA: TGTGCCAGCAGCTTAGGAGCCAGGGTTTACGAGCAGTACTTC

D: NA
size: NA
V: TRBV11-1
J: TRBJ2-3
CDR3: CASLSQLGDTQYF
DNA: TGTGCCAGCCTATCCCAGCTAGGAGATACGCAGTATTTT

D: NA
size: NA
V: TRBV21-1
J: TRBJ1-5
CDR3: CASSKAGPGTNNQPQHF
DNA: TGTGCCAGCAGCAAAGCGGGGCCAGGGACTAACAATCAGCCCCAGCATTTT

D: NA
size: once
V: TRBV5-4
J: TRBJ1-3
CDR3: CASSIGATGRSGNTIYF
DNA: TGTGCCAGCAGCATCGGAGCGACAGGACGATCTGGAAACACCATATATTTT

D: NA
size: NA
V: TRBV21-1
J: TRBJ2-2
CDR3: CASSKGHFQNTGELFF
DNA: TGTGCCAGCAGCAAGGGACACTTCCAAAACACCGGGGAGCTGTTTTTT

D: TRBD2
size: NA
V: TRBV11-2
J: TRBJ2-7
CDR3: CASRGLAGSYEQYF
DNA: TGTGCCAGCAGAGGACTAGCGGGCTCCTACGAGCAGTACTTC

D: NA
size: NA
V: TRBV30
J: TRBJ1-2
CDR3: CAWSGQALGYGYTF
DNA: TGTGCCTGGAGTGGGCAGGCTCTGGGCTATGGCTACACCTTC

D: TRBD1
size: once
V: TRBV28
J: TRBJ1-2
CDR3: CAWGQSFGYTF
DNA: TGTGCCTGGGGACAGTCTTTCGGCTACACCTTC

D: NA
size: NA
V: TRBV19
J: TRBJ1-3
CDR3: CASSPDRNSGNTIYF
DNA: TGTGCCAGTAGCCCCGACAGGAACTCTGGAAACACCATATATTTT

D: TRBD2
size: NA
V: TRBV27
J: TRBJ2-2
CDR3: CASSLSTLLAGNGLFF
DNA: TGTGCCAGCAGTTTATCGACACTACTAGCGGGAAACGGGCTGTTTTTT

D: NA
size: NA
V: TRBV5-8
J: TRBJ1-6
CDR3: CASSREVDNSPLHF
DNA: TGTGCCAGCAGCCGGGAAGTCGATAATTCACCCCTCCACTTT

D: NA
size: NA
V: TRBV12-1
J: TRBJ2-1
CDR3: CASSFRGDNEQFF
DNA: TGTGCCAGCAGCTTTAGGGGCGACAATGAGCAGTTCTTC

D: TRBD2
size: NA
V: TRBV9
J: TRBJ2-7
CDR3: CASSPRGDPYEQYF
DNA: TGTGCCAGCAGCCCCCGGGGGGACCCCTACGAGCAGTACTTC

D: TRBD1
size: NA
V: TRBV11-3
J: TRBJ1-1
CDR3: CASSLTGVATEAFF
DNA: TGTGCCAGCAGCTTGACAGGGGTTGCCACTGAAGCTTTCTTT

D: NA
size: few
V: TRBV7-9
J: TRBJ2-2
CDR3: CASSIQGQAGELFF
DNA: TGTGCCAGCAGTATCCAGGGGCAGGCCGGGGAGCTGTTTTTT

D: TRBD1
size: NA
V: TRBV5-8
J: TRBJ2-7
CDR3: CASSRRDRATYEQYF
DNA: TGTGCCAGCAGCCGTCGGGACAGGGCCACCTACGAGCAGTACTTC

D: NA
size: NA
V: TRBV6-2/TRBV6-3
J: TRBJ2-2
CDR3: CASSRGLQYAGELFF
DNA: TGTGCCAGCAGCCGGGGACTCCAGTACGCCGGGGAGCTGTTTTTT

D: NA
size: NA
V: TRBV7-9
J: TRBJ1-2
CDR3: CASSLLTSYNYGYTF
DNA: TGTGCCAGCAGCTTACTGACATCCTATAACTATGGCTACACCTTC

D: NA
size: NA
V: TRBV7-8
J: TRBJ2-5
CDR3: CASSRRLKQETQYF
DNA: TGTGCCAGCAGCCGAAGACTGAAACAAGAGACCCAGTACTTC

D: NA
size: NA
V: TRBV30
J: TRBJ1-2
CDR3: CAWARDIGYGYTF
DNA: TGTGCCTGGGCTCGGGACATTGGCTATGGCTACACCTTC

D: NA
size: NA
V: TRBV18
J: TRBJ2-1
CDR3: CASSTTSSSYNEQFF
DNA: TGTGCCAGCTCAACGACATCGAGCTCCTACAATGAGCAGTTCTTC

D: TRBD1
size: once
V: TRBV7-9
J: TRBJ1-2
CDR3: CASSSLTGSNYGYTF
DNA: TGTGCCAGCAGCTCCCTGACAGGGTCGAACTATGGCTACACCTTC

D: NA
size: NA
V: TRBV9
J: TRBJ1-2
CDR3: CASSVAAGREGYTF
DNA: TGTGCCAGCAGCGTAGCGGCGGGAAGAGAAGGCTACACCTTC

D: NA
size: NA
V: TRBV2
J: TRBJ1-4
CDR3: CASRAESRANEKLFF
DNA: TGTGCCAGCAGAGCGGAAAGCCGGGCTAATGAAAAACTGTTTTTT

D: TRBD2
size: NA
V: TRBV5-4
J: TRBJ2-7
CDR3: CASNQTSGGWYEQYF
DNA: TGTGCCAGCAACCAGACTAGCGGGGGATGGTACGAGCAGTACTTC

D: NA
size: NA
V: TRBV11-2
J: TRBJ1-4
CDR3: CASSIRGKLFF
DNA: TGTGCCAGCAGCATCCGCGGGAAACTGTTTTTT

D: TRBD1
size: NA
V: TRBV6-6
J: TRBJ1-6
CDR3: CASSYPKTGGNSPLHF
DNA: TGTGCCAGCAGTTACCCCAAAACAGGGGGCAATTCACCCCTCCACTTT

D: TRBD1
size: NA
V: TRBV29-1
J: TRBJ1-2
CDR3: CSVWTGGAYGYTF
DNA: TGCAGCGTCTGGACAGGGGGCGCGTATGGCTACACCTTC

D: TRBD2
size: NA
V: TRBV11-3
J: TRBJ2-1
CDR3: CASSWGGRSYNEQFF
DNA: TGTGCCAGCAGCTGGGGCGGGAGATCCTACAATGAGCAGTTCTTC

D: NA
size: NA
V: TRBV4-2
J: TRBJ1-3
CDR3: CASSRGLSSGNTIYF
DNA: TGTGCCAGCAGCCGGGGCCTGTCCTCTGGAAACACCATATATTTT

D: NA
size: NA
V: TRBV4-3
J: TRBJ1-2
CDR3: CASSQDLIQGYTF
DNA: TGCGCCAGCAGCCAAGATTTAATACAAGGCTACACCTTC